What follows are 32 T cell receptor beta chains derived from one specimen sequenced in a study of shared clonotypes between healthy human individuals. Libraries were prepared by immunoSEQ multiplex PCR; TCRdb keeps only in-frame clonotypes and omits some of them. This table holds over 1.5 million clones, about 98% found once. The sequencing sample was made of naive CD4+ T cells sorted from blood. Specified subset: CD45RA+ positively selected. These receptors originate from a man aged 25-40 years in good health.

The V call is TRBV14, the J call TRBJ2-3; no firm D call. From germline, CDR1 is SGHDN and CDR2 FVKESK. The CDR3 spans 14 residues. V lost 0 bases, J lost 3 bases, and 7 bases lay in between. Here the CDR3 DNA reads TGTGCCAGCAGCCAAGATCGAACAACAGATACGCAGTATTTT. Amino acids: CASSQDRTTDTQYF.

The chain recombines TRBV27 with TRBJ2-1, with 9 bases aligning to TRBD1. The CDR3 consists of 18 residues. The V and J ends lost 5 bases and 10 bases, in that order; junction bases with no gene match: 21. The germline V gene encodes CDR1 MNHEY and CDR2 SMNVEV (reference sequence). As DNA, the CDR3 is TGTGCCAGCAGTCAGAATCCCGACAGGGGGGGCCGGAGGAGCGAGCAGTTCTTC. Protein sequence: CASSQNPDRGGRRSEQFF.

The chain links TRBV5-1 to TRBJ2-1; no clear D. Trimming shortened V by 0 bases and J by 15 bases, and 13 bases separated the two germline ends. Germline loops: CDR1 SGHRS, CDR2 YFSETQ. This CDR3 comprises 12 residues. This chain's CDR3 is CASSLAVGQPFF. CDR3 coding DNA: TGCGCCAGCAGCTTGGCCGTGGGCCAACCGTTCTTC.

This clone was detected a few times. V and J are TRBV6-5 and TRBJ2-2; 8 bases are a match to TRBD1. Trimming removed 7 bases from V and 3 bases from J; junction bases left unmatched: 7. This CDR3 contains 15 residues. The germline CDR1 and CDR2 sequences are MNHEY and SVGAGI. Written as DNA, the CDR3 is TGTGCCAGCAAGGACAGGGTTACGTACACCGGGGAGCTGTTTTTT. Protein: CASKDRVTYTGELFF.

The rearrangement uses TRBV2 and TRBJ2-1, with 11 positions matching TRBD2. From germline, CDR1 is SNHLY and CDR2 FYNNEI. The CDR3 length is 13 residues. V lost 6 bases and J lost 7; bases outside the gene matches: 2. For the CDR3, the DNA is TGTGCCAGCAGACTAGCGGGAGAGAATGAGCAGTTCTTC. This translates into CASRLAGENEQFF.

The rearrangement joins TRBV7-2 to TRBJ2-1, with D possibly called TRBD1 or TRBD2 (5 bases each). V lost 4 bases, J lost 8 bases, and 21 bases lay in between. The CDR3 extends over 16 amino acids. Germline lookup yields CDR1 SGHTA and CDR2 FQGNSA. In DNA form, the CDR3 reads TGTGCCAGCAGCTCCCCAGGGTTACGAAGCGGAGATGAGCAGTTCTTC. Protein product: CASSSPGLRSGDEQFF.

CDR3 sequence: CASSPLDRVTGELFF. The CDR3 nucleotides read TGTGCCAGCTCACCCCTGGACAGGGTGACCGGGGAGCTGTTTTTT. This chain links TRBV18 with TRBJ2-2, with 8 nucleotides matching TRBD1. Looked up from germline, CDR1 is KGHSH and CDR2 is LQKENI. This CDR3 region has 15 residues. V was clipped by 3 bases and J by 5 bases; unmatched bases: 5.

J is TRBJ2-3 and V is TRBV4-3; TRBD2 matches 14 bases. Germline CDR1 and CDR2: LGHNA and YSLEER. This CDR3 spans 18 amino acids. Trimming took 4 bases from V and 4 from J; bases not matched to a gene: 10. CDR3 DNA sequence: TGCGCCAGCAGCCGGGTCGGACTAGCGGGAGGAAAGGCAGATACGCAGTATTTT. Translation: CASSRVGLAGGKADTQYF.

The CDR3 region is CAWRGRSGELFF. The CDR3 coding sequence is TGTGCCTGGAGAGGGAGATCCGGGGAGCTGTTTTTT. The J gene is TRBJ2-2, the V gene TRBV30, with D maybe TRBD2 (5 bases). The CDR3 is made up of 12 amino acids. Germline V lookup: CDR1 GTSNPN, CDR2 SVGIG (reference sequence). The V and J ends lost 3 bases and 6 bases respectively, with 8 bases between them.

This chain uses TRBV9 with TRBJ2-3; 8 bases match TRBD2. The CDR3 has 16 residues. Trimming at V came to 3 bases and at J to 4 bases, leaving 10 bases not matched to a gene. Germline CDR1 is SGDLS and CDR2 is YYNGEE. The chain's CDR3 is CASSEGGLASADTQYF. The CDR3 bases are TGTGCCAGCAGCGAAGGAGGACTAGCATCGGCAGATACGCAGTATTTT.

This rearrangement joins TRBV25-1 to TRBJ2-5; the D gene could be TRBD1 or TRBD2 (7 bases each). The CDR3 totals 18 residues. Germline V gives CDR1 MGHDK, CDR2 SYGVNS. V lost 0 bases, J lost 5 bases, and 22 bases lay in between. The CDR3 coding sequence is TGTGCCAGCAGTGAATATAAAAGGGGGGGGACAGCGATTGAGACCCAGTACTTC. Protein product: CASSEYKRGGTAIETQYF.

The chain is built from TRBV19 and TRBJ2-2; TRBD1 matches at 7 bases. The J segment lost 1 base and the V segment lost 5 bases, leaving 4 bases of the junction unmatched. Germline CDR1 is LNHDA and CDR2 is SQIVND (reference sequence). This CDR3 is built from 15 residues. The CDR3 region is CASSFHRGNTGELFF. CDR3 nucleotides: TGTGCCAGTAGTTTTCACAGGGGGAACACCGGGGAGCTGTTTTTT.

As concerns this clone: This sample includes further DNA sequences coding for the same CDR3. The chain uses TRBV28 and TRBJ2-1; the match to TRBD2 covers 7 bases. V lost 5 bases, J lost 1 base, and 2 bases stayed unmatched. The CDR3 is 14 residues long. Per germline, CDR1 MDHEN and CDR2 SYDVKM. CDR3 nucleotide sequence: TGTGCCAGCAGTCCCGGGGGGTCCTACAATGAGCAGTTCTTC. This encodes CASSPGGSYNEQFF.

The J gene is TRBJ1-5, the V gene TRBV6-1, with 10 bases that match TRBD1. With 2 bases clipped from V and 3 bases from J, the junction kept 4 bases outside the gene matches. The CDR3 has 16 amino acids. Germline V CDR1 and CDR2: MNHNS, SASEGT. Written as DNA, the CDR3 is TGTGCCAGCAGTGAATCCGACAGGGGGCCCAATCAGCCCCAGCATTTT. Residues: CASSESDRGPNQPQHF.

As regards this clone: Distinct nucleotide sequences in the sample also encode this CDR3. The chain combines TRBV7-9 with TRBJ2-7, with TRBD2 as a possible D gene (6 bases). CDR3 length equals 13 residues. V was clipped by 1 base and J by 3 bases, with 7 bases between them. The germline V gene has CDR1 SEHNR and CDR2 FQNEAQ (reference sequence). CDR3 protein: CASSLVGGYEQYF. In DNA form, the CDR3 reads TGTGCCAGCAGCTTAGTGGGGGGCTACGAGCAGTACTTC. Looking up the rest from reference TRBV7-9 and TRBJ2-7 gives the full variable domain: DTGVSQNPRHKITKRGQNVTFRCDPISEHNRLYWYRQTLGQGPEFLTYFQNEAQLEKSRLLSDRFSAERPKGSFSTLEIQRTEQGDSAMYLCASSLVGGYEQYFGPGTRLTVT.

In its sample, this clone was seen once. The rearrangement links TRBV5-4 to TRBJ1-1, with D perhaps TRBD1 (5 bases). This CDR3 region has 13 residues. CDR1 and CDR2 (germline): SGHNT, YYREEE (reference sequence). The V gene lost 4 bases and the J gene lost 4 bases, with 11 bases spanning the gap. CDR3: CASSRDSTTEAFF. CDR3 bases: TGTGCCAGCAGCCGTGACAGTACCACTGAAGCTTTCTTT.

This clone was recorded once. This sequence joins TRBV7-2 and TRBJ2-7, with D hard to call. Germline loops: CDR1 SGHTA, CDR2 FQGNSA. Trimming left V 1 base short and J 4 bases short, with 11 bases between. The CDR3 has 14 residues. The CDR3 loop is CASSLVRVNYEQYF. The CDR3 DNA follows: TGTGCCAGCAGCTTAGTAAGGGTCAATTACGAGCAGTACTTC.

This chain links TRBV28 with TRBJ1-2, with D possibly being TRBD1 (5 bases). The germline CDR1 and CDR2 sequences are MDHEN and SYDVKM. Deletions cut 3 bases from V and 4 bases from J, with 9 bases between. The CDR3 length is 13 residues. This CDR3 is CASSFSGIYGYTF. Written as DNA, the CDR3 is TGTGCCAGCAGTTTCTCAGGGATCTATGGCTACACCTTC.

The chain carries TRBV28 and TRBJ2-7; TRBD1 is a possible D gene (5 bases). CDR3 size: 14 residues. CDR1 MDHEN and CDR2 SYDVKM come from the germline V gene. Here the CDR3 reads CATKGSPALYEQYF. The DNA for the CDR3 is TGTGCTACAAAGGGGTCTCCAGCACTTTACGAGCAGTACTTC. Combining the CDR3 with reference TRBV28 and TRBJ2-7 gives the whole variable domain DVKVTQSSRYLVKRTGEKVFLECVQDMDHENMFWYRQDPGLGLRLIYFSYDVKMKEKGDIPEGYSVSREKKERFSLILESASTNQTSMYLCATKGSPALYEQYFGPGTRLTVT.

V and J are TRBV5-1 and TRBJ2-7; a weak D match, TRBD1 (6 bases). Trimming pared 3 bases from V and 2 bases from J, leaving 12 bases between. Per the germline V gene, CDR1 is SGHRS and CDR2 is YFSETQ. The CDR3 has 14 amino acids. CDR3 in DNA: TGCGCCAGCAGCTCATCAGGGGCCCCCTACGAGCAGTACTTC. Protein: CASSSSGAPYEQYF. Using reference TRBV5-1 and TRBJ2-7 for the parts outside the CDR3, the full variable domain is KAGVTQTPRYLIKTRGQQVTLSCSPISGHRSVSWYQQTPGQGLQFLFEYFSETQRNKGNFPGRFSGRQFSNSRSEMNVSTLELGDSALYLCASSSSGAPYEQYFGPGTRLTVT.

CDR3: CASSLGGRVPTQYF. The CDR3 nucleotides read TGTGCCAGCAGCTTAGGGGGCAGGGTCCCTACCCAGTACTTC. V is TRBV13 and J is TRBJ2-5; D perhaps matches TRBD1 (5 bases). Germline-derived CDR1 and CDR2 are PRHDT and FYEKMQ (reference sequence). This CDR3 has 14 amino acids. Trimming cost V 0 bases and J 8 bases, with 13 bases left between them.

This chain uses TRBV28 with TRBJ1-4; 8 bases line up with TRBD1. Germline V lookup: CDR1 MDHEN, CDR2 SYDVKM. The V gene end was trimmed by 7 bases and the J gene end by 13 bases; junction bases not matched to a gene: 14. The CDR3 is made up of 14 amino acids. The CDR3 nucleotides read TGTGCCAGCACCAGGACAGGGAGGCTTGCAGGACTGTTTTTT. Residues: CASTRTGRLAGLFF.

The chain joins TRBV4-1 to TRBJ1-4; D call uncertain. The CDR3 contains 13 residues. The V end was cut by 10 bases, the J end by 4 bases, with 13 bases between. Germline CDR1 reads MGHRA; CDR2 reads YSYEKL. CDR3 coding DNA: TGCGCCACCGCACCGCTGATTAATGAAAAACTGTTTTTT. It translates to CATAPLINEKLFF.

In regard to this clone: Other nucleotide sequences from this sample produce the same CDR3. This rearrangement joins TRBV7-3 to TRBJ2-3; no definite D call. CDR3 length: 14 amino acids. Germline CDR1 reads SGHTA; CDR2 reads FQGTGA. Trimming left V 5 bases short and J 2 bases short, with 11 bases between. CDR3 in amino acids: CASSPNPHTDTQYF. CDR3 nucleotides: TGTGCCAGCAGCCCTAATCCACACACAGATACGCAGTATTTT.

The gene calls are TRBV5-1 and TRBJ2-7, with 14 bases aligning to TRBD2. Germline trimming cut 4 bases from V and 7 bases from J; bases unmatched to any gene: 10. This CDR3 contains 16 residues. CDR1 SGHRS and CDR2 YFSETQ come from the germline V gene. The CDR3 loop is CASSLRLAGGSSEQYF. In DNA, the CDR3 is TGCGCCAGCAGCCTCCGACTAGCGGGAGGGAGCTCGGAGCAGTACTTC.

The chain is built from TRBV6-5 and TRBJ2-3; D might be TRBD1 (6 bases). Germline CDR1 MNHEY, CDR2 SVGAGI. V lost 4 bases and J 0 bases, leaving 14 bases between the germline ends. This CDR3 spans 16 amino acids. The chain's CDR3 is CASSFDSRGSTDTQYF. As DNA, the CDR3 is TGTGCCAGCAGTTTTGACTCCAGGGGTAGCACAGATACGCAGTATTTT.

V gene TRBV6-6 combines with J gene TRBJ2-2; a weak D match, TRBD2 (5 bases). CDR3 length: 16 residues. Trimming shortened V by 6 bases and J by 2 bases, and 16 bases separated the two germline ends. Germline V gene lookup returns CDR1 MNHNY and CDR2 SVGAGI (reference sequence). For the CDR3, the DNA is TGTGCCAGCAGCCACCTTAGGAGGATTAACACCGGGGAGCTGTTTTTT. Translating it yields CASSHLRRINTGELFF.

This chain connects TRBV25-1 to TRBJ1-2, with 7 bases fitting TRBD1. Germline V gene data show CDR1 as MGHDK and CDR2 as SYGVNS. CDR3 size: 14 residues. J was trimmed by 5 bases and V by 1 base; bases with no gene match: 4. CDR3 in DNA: TGTGCCAGCAGTGAATCCGGGACAGTGTATGGCTACACCTTC. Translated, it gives CASSESGTVYGYTF.

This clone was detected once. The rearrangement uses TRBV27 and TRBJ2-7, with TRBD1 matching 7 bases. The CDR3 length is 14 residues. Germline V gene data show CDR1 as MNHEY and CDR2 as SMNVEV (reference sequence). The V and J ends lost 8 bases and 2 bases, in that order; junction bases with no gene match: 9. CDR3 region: CASGTGQGAYEQYF. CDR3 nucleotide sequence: TGTGCCAGCGGAACAGGGCAGGGGGCCTACGAGCAGTACTTC.

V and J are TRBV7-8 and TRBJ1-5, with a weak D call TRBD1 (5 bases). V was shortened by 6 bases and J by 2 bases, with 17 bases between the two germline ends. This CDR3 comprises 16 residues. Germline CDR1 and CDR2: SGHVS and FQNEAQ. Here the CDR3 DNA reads TGTGCCAGCAGTATGACCAGGGCTTTCGGCAATCAGCCCCAGCATTTT. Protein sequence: CASSMTRAFGNQPQHF.

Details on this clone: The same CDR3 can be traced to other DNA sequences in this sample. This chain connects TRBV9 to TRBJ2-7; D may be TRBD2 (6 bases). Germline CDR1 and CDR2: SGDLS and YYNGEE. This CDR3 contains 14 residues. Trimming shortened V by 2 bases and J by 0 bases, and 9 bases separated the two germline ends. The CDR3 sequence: CASSVAGPSYEQYF. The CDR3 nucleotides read TGTGCCAGCAGCGTCGCGGGACCCTCCTACGAGCAGTACTTC.

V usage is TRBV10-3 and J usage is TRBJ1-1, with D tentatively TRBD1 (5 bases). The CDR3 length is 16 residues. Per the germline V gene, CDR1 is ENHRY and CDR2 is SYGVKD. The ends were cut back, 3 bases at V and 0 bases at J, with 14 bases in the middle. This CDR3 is CAISDSGGHLNTEAFF. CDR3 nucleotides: TGTGCCATCAGTGACTCTGGAGGACACCTGAACACTGAAGCTTTCTTT.